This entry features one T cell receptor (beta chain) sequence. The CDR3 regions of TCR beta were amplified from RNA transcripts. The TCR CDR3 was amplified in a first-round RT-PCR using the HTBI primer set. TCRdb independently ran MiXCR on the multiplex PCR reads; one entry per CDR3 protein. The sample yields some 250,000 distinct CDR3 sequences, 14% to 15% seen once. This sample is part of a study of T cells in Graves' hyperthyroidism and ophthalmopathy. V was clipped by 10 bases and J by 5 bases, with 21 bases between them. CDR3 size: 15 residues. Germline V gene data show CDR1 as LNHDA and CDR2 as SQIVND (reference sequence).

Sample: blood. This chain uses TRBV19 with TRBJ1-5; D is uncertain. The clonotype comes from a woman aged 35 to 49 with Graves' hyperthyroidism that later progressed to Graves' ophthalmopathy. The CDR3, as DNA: TGTGCCACCAAGAGGCGGCCTCTTCTAGATCAGCCCCAGCATTTT. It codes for CATKRRPLLDQPQHF.